Listed here is a single T cell receptor (beta chain). Its antigen is as yet unknown. The CDR3 contains 13 residues. Looked up from germline, CDR1 is SQVTM and CDR2 is ANQGSEA. V was pared by 4 bases and J by 7 bases, with 11 bases between. The sample comes from a study of vaccination effects on CD4 cells after COVID-19. Cells that had been cultured for 10 days were the source of isolated CD4+ T cells. PCR confirmed that the person was infected with SARS-CoV-2 between March and December 2020. Participants each got two BNT162b2 or mRNA-1273 vaccine doses. The data were produced by immunoSEQ multiplex PCR, yet TCRdb's version contains in-frame clones alone and is incomplete. The sample yields about 50,000 clones, 74% seen once.

The starting material was CD4+ T cells from PBMCs cultured without peptide, obtained after COVID-19 vaccination. The sequence derives from a human donor who had a prior SARS-CoV-2 infection. The V call is TRBV29-1, the J call TRBJ1-6; no reliable D call. The CDR3 region is CSVGQDQNSPLHF. For the CDR3, the DNA is TGCAGCGTTGGTCAGGACCAAAATTCACCCCTCCACTTT.